The T cell receptor beta chain described here comes from a study of STAT5B mutations in CD4+ large granular lymphocyte leukemia. For the study at large: Among healthy donors, a particular HLA allele went with more CDR3 'QG' motifs.

The CDR3 is made up of 12 amino acids. V shed 2 bases and J shed 7 bases, with 6 bases lying between them. Looked up from germline, CDR1 is MGHDK and CDR2 is SYGVNS. Findings and caveats of the study: Higher CD4+ than CD8+ T-LGLL clonality might reflect small sample size. About 26% of private leukemic clonotypes occurred rarely in other patients' non-leukemic repertoires.

Comments on this clone: Antigen specificity is unknown.

Buffy coats from healthy blood donors served as controls. The repertoire was sequenced with immunoSEQ multiplex PCR; TCRdb's copy has only in-frame clones and lacks some. This sample has approximately 35,000 clones, with 65% to 70% found just once. The V call is TRBV25-1, the J call TRBJ1-3; tentatively, D is TRBD1 (5 bases). The clonotype comes from a human donor in good health. The sample comprised CD4+ T cells from blood buffy coats. The CDR3 sequence is CASSEQGNTIYF. The CDR3 coding sequence is TGTGCCAGCAGTGAACAGGGCAACACCATATATTTT. Full variable domain (missing parts from reference TRBV25-1 and TRBJ1-3): EADIYQTPRYLVIGTGKKITLECSQTMGHDKMYWYQQDPGMELHLIHYSYGVNSTEKGDLSSESTVSRIRTEHFPLTLESARPSHTSQYLCASSEQGNTIYFGEGSWLTVV.